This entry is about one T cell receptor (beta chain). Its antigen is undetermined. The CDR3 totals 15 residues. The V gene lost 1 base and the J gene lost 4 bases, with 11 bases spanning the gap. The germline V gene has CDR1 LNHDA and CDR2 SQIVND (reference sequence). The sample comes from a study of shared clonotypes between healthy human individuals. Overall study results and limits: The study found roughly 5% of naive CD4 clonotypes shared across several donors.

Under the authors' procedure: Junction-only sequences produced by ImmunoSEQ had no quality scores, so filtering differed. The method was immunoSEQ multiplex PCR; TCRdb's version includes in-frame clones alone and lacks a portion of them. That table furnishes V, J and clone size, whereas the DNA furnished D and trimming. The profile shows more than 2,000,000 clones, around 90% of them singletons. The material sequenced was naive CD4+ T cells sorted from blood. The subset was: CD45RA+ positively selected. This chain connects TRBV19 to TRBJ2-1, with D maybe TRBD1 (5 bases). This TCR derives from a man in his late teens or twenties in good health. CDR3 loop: CASSIGGLLYNEQFF. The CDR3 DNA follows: TGTGCCAGTAGTATAGGGGGCCTCCTTTACAATGAGCAGTTCTTC. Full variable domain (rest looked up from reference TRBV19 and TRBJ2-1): DGGITQSPKYLFRKEGQNVTLSCEQNLNHDAMYWYRQDPGQGLRLIYYSQIVNDFQKGDIAEGYSVSREKKESFPLTVTSAQKNPTAFYLCASSIGGLLYNEQFFGPGTRLTVL.